The clone carrying this T cell receptor (beta chain) was recorded many times. What it binds is not known. The data derive from a study of response to subunit inactivated influenza vaccine. Overall study findings and caveats: The authors suggested that few new T cells are recruited per seasonal influenza vaccination.

Via MiXCR, TCRdb re-called the RT-PCR reads, giving one row per CDR3 protein. Among 550,000 to 800,000 distinct CDR3 sequences listed, about 15% were seen once. This sequence was found in a man in his forties or fifties who received an inactivated influenza vaccine. This specimen consisted of PBMCs from blood, obtained about 13 days after vaccination.

The CDR3 DNA follows: TGTGCCACCAGTGATCGTAGCAATCAGCCCCAGCATTTT. Translating it yields CATSDRSNQPQHF. This chain links TRBV24-1 with TRBJ1-5; no clear D gene. V shed 3 bases and J shed 0 bases, with 2 bases lying between them. The CDR3 length is 13 residues. Germline CDR1 reads KGHDR; CDR2 reads SFDVKD.